Here is one T cell receptor (beta chain) with its context. Its matching antigen is unknown. V lost 2 bases and J 4 bases, leaving 11 bases between the germline ends. This CDR3 has 13 residues. Germline assignment: CDR1 DFQATT and CDR2 SNEGSKA (reference sequence). This sample's TCRbeta library carried unique molecular identifier barcodes. TCRdb redid the calling of the PCR reads with MiXCR, one entry per CDR3 protein. The table lists about 980,000 distinct CDR3 sequences, about 29% of them singletons. This sample was included in a study of T-cell reconstitution after alpha-beta-depleted transplantation in children. Findings and limits, study-wide: A year had passed since transplant, and T-cell counts and diversity by then came mostly from newly produced T cells.

Specimen: PBMCs, mostly from graft donor cells, collected 360 days after TCRalphabeta/CD19-depleted stem cell transplant. The chain has TRBV20-1 and TRBJ2-5, with D hard to call. The receptor was derived from a boy younger than two who had a stem cell transplant for SCID, so the T cells may come from the graft donor. CDR3 coding DNA: TGCAGTGCTAGAAACGCAGGTGGAGAGACCCAGTACTTC. This gives the protein CSARNAGGETQYF.